The clone carrying this T cell receptor (beta chain) has more than one count but fewer than ten. These data belong to a study of blood T cell repertoires in COVID-19. Turning to the study itself: Sites across the United States, Italy and Spain contributed samples from acute and convalescent COVID-19. From T cells, B-cell-depleted T cells, or PBMCs came the material, which was cDNA or gDNA.

Original data processing: The assay estimated nucleated cells by amplifying reference gene primers. Data came from immunoSEQ multiplex PCR; TCRdb stores just in-frame clones and leaves some out. The V and J calls and the clone size are those of that table, but D and trimming were determined from the DNA. The sample lists about 86,000 clones; 87% were seen once. The receptor was isolated from a human donor in a cohort sampled during active COVID-19. The specimen sequenced was peripheral blood.

CDR3 protein: CASSLARGPNEQFF. CDR3 coding DNA: TGTGCCAGCAGCTTGGCCAGGGGGCCTAATGAGCAGTTCTTC. The chain uses TRBV5-6 and TRBJ2-1; 8 bases align to TRBD1. V lost 0 bases to trimming and J lost 7 bases; unmatched junction nucleotides: 3. The CDR3 runs 14 residues. The germline V gene has CDR1 SGHDT and CDR2 YYEEEE.